This T cell receptor (beta chain) is from a study of memory CD4+ T cells and cytomegalovirus serostatus. Germline V gene data show CDR1 as SGHKS and CDR2 as YYEKEE (reference sequence). This CDR3 is built from 15 residues. The germline V and J ends were trimmed by 3 bases and 3 bases, with 12 bases remaining between them. Single viable CD3+CD4+CD8-CD45RO+ cells were sorted as the memory CD4+ T cells. Only in-frame clones appear in the TCRdb table, and some are missing; sequencing was by immunoSEQ multiplex PCR. Among fewer than 40,000 clones listed, around 79% were seen once. This chain connects TRBV5-5 to TRBJ2-2, with D hard to call. Sequenced sample: memory CD4+ T cells from blood. The TCR sequence derives from an adult in good health and CMV-seropositive. DNA for the CDR3: TGTGCCAGCAGCTGGACCAATACCTACACCGGGGAGCTGTTTTTT. This translates into CASSWTNTYTGELFF.